In this sample, the clone carrying this T cell receptor beta chain turned up many times. Germline V CDR1 and CDR2: SGHRS, YFSETQ. V lost 7 bases and J lost 4, with 7 bases in between. The CDR3 spans 11 residues. This specimen belongs to a study of T-cell reconstitution after alpha-beta-depleted transplantation in children. Unique molecular identifiers were built into the TCRbeta library. TCRdb ran MiXCR on the PCR reads and lists one entry per CDR3 protein. This sample yields approximately 400,000 distinct CDR3 sequences, of which approximately 11% are seen a single time; approximately 5% belongs to the top ten.

Source: PBMCs from the stem cell graft donor, taken from the stem cell graft. The sequence was obtained from a human donor who donated a stem cell graft to a child with acute myeloid leukemia. V usage is TRBV5-1 and J usage is TRBJ2-3, with D unclear. In DNA, the CDR3 is TGCGCCAGCTCTAAAGCAGATACGCAGTATTTT. It yields the protein CASSKADTQYF. Together with reference TRBV5-1 and TRBJ2-3, the CDR3 gives the full variable domain: KAGVTQTPRYLIKTRGQQVTLSCSPISGHRSVSWYQQTPGQGLQFLFEYFSETQRNKGNFPGRFSGRQFSNSRSEMNVSTLELGDSALYLCASSKADTQYFGPGTRLTVL.